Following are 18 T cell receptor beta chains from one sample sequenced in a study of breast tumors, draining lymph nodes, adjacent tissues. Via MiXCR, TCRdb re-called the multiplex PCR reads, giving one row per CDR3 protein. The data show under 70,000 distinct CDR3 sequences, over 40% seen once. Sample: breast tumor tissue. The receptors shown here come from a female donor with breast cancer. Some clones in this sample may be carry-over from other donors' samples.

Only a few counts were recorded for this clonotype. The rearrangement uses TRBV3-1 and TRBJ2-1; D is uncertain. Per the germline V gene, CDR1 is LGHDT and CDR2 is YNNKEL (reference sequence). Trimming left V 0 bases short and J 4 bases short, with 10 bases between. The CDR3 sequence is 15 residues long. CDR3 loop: CASSQEKAVYNEQFF. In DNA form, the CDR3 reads TGTGCCAGCAGCCAAGAAAAGGCAGTTTACAATGAGCAGTTCTTC.

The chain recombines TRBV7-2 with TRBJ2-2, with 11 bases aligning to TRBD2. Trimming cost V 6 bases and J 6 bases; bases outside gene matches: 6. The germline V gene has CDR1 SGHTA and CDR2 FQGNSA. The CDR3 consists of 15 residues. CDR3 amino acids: CASRLSSGRAGELFF. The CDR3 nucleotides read TGTGCCAGCAGGTTGAGTAGCGGGAGGGCCGGGGAGCTGTTTTTT.

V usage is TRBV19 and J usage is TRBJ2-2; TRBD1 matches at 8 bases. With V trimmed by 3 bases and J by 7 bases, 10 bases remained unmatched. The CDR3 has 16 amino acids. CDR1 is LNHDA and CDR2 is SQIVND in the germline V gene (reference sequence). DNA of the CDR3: TGTGCCAGTAGTATCTCCGGACAGGGAGTGCGCGGGGAGCTGTTTTTT. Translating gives CASSISGQGVRGELFF.

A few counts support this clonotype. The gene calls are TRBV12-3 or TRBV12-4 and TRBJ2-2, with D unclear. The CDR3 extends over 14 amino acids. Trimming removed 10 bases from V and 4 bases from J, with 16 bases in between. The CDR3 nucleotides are TGTGCCACCACCACGAGCAGACTCACCGGGGAGCTGTTTTTT. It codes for CATTTSRLTGELFF.

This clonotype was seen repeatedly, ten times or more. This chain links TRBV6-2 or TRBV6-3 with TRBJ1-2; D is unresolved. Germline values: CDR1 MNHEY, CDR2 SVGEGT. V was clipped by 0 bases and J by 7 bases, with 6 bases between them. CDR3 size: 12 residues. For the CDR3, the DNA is TGTGCCAGCAGTTACTCGAGAAGTGGCTACACCTTC. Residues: CASSYSRSGYTF.

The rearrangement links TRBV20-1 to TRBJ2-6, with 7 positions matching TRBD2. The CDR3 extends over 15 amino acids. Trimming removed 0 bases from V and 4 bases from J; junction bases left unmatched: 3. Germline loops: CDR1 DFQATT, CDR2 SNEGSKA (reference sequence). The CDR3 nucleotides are TGCAGTGCTAGAGATGGGAGGGCCGGGGCCAACGTCCTGACTTTC. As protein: CSARDGRAGANVLTF.

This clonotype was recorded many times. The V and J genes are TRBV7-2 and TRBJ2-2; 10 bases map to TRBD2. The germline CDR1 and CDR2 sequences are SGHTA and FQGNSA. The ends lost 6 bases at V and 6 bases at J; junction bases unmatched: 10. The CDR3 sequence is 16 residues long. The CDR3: CASSKTPSGRAGELFF. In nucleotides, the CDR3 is TGTGCCAGCAGTAAAACCCCCAGCGGGAGGGCCGGGGAGCTGTTTTTT.

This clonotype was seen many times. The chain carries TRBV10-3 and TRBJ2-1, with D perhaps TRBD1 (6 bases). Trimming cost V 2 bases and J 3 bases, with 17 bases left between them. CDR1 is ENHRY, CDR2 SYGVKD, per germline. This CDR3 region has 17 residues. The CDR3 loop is CAISETFLGHGYNEQFF. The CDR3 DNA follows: TGTGCCATCAGTGAGACTTTTTTGGGACACGGCTACAATGAGCAGTTCTTC.

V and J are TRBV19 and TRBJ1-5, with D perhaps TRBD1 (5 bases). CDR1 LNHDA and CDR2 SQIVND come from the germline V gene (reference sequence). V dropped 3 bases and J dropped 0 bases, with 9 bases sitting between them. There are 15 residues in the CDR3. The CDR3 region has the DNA TGTGCCAGTAGTATTCAGGGATATAGCAATCAGCCCCAGCATTTT. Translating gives CASSIQGYSNQPQHF.

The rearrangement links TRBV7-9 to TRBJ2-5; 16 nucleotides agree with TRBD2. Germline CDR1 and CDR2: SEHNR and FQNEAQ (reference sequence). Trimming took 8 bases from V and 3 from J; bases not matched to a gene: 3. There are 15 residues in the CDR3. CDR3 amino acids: CASSGLAGGEETQYF. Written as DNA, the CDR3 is TGTGCCAGCTCGGGACTAGCGGGGGGGGAAGAGACCCAGTACTTC.

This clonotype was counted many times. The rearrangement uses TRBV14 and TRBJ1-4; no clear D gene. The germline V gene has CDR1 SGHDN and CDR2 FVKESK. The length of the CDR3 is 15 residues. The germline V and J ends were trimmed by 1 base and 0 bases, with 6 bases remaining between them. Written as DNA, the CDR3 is TGTGCCAGCAGCCAAGGACCTGCAACTAATGAAAAACTGTTTTTT. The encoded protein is CASSQGPATNEKLFF.

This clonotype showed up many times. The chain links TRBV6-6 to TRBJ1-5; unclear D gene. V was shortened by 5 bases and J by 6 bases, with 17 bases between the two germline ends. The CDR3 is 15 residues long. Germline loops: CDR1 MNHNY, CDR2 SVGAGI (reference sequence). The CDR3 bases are TGTGCCAGCAGTCGACCCGGGTTAGTAGGTCAGCCCCAGCATTTT. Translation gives CASSRPGLVGQPQHF.

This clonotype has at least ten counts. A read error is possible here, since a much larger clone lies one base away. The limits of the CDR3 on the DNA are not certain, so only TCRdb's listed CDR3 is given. The chain's CDR3 is CASSFGSGTNSFF. The chain has TRBV11-1 and TRBJ2-1; the tabulated D call, TRBD1, remains unverified against the DNA. The length of the CDR3 is 13 amino acids, counting both ends. Germline CDR1 and CDR2: SGHAT and FQDESV (reference sequence).

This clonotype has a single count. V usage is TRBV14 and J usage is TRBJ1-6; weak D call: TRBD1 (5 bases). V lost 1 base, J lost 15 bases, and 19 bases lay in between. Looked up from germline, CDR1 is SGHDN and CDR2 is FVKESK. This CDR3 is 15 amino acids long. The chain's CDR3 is CASSQGIPGPGLLHF. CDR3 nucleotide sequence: TGTGCCAGCAGCCAAGGCATACCTGGACCGGGACTCCTCCACTTT.

The CDR3: CSARGRTNSPLHF. The DNA for the CDR3 is TGCAGTGCTAGAGGGCGGACGAATTCACCCCTCCACTTT. The V gene is TRBV20-1, the J gene TRBJ1-6; D uncertain. The CDR3 is made up of 13 amino acids. The V gene lost 1 base and the J gene lost 7 bases, with 8 bases spanning the gap. Per the germline V gene, CDR1 is DFQATT and CDR2 is SNEGSKA (reference sequence).

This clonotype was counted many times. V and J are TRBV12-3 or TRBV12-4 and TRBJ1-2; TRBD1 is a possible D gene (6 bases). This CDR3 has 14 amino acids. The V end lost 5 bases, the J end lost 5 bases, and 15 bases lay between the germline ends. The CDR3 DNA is TGTGCCAGCAGTAAGGGGGGTTATATATATGGCTACACCTTC. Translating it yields CASSKGGYIYGYTF.

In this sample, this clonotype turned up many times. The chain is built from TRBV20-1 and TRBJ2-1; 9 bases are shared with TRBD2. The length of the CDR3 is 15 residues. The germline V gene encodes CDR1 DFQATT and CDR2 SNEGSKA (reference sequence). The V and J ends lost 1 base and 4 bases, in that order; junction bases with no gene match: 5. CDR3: CSARGAGGDYNEQFF. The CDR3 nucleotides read TGCAGTGCTAGAGGGGCGGGAGGGGATTACAATGAGCAGTTCTTC.

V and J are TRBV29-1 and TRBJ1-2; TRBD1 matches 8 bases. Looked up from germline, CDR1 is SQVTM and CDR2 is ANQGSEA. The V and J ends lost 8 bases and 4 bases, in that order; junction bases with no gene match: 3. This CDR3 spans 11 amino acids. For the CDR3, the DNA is TGCAGCTCCGGGACAGGCTATGGCTACACCTTC. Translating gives CSSGTGYGYTF.